The clone carrying this T cell receptor beta chain was picked up one time. The repertoire was sequenced with immunoSEQ multiplex PCR; TCRdb's copy has only in-frame clones and lacks some. The sample has approximately 400,000 clones; around 90% are singletons. This CDR3 has 14 amino acids. Germline-derived CDR1 and CDR2 are SEHNR and FQNEAQ (reference sequence). The ends were cut back, 4 bases at V and 2 bases at J, with 9 bases in the middle. The source of the sample is a study of blood T cell repertoires in COVID-19. About the research overall: Samples representing acute and convalescent COVID-19 were sourced from the United States, Italy and Spain. T cells, B-cell-depleted T cells, or PBMCs provided the cDNA or gDNA that served as material.

The chain recombines TRBV7-9 with TRBJ1-5, with TRBD1 as a possible D gene (5 bases). The sequence derives from a man aged 40-50 years with acute or convalescent COVID-19. Sequences were obtained from peripheral blood. The CDR3 DNA follows: TGTGCCAGCAGCTCTCAGGGTGGCAATCAGCCCCAGCATTTT. Encoded protein: CASSSQGGNQPQHF.